This TCR beta chain was obtained from a study of shared clonotypes between healthy human individuals (dated by TCRdb to the early 2020s). Turning to the overall study: A few men and a couple of women, aged 18 to 49 years, made up the cohort. Per donor, three plates each were used for CD4 naive and CD4 memory, two for CD8 naive, and one for CD8 memory. The study deeply sequenced blood TCR repertoires of about five healthy adults to estimate repertoire size and the extent of clonotype sharing between individuals. To increase sequencing depth and limit assay-specific biases, different laboratories used diverse techniques to prepare libraries and sequence TCR repertoires. Per donor, leukapheresis produced somewhere between about 0.85 and 8.9 billion PBMCs.

The CDR3 holds 17 amino acids from the cysteine to the phenylalanine. Kept here is only the CDR3 DNA, which spans 51 bases and is read in frame from base 1. Sequences SGHAT (CDR1) and FQDESV (CDR2) are obtained from the germline V gene (reference sequence). At the junction V is shortened by 4 bases and J by 3 bases; bases outside the gene matches: 5. CD8 naive samples consisted of CD45RO-negative cells that were positively selected for CCR7, yielding a CD45RA+CCR7+ population without TemRA cells. Healthy HIV-negative adults with no recently reported acute infections or vaccinations were included as donors. Every donor was a Caucasian adult residing in Nashville, Tennessee, USA. Blood was obtained by leukapheresis, after which PBMCs were separated by Ficoll-Histopaque density gradient centrifugation and cryopreserved in liquid nitrogen vapor phase. Analytical flow cytometry was used to check the purity and quantity of every magnetically sorted T cell population. Genomic DNA was isolated from every sorted fraction and measured by UV absorbance on a Nanodrop 2000c.

Overall results and qualifications from the work: Incomplete sequencing was indicated by rarefaction of sorted-subset datasets, despite the large sequencing depth. Because the study included only a small number of donors, the genetic and exposure-history diversity represented was limited. Only blood was sampled, and tissue TCR repertoires likely differ from those in blood. Naive subsets generally had larger estimated clonotype richness than memory subsets. Sharing across several donors was observed for around 4.8% of naive CD4, 3% to 3.5% of naive CD8, about 2.3% of memory CD4, and about 0.38% of memory CD8 clonotypes. Higher generation probabilities were observed for clonotypes shared by all four sorted-subset donors than for non-shared clonotypes. Pairwise subsampling led to the expectation that sequencing depth would affect the degree of clonotype sharing among donors.

Using the deep immunoSEQ assay, multiplex PCR amplified TCR CDR3 regions from genomic DNA. For each cell subset, the extracted genomic DNA was distributed evenly across all wells of several immunoSEQ 96-well plates, and each plate served as one replicate. For sorted subsets, each replicate PCR was loaded with roughly 0.2 ug genomic DNA, equivalent to approximately 33,000 T cell genomes. Purified libraries were measured with a Qubit 3.0 fluorometer, size-checked on a Bioanalyzer 2100, and measured again with the KAPA Library Quantification kit. Every immunoSEQ 96-well plate was sequenced on a dedicated single-read 150-cycle Illumina NextSeq 550 flow cell. The original methods were these. The immunoSEQ output contained only junctional sequences without quality scores, so filtering could not match that applied to full-length reads. Sequences were annotated with PyIR, a Python wrapper for IgBLAST v1.9, and V/J genes and CDR3 were assigned using IMGT germline references. Reads with weak V/J assignments (E-value above 1e-6), missing CDR3, stop codons, out-of-frame junctions, or ambiguous translated residues were removed. V3J clonotypes were defined as sequences sharing an identical inferred V gene, J gene, and CDR3 amino acid sequence. Percentage overlap between repertoires was calculated by dividing the number of shared unique clonotypes by the size of the smaller repertoire. Three approaches were used to assess repertoire richness: RTK rarefaction, the Chao1 estimator, and Recon v2.1 estimates of unobserved clonotypes. OLGA was used to compute generation probabilities for all TCRbeta clonotypes that the gDNA method yielded from a handful of donors. Imported from immuneACCESS, the table was reduced by TCRdb to in-frame sequences with V and J called. These copies leave out some clones; in studies compared against another copy, an unresolved V gene accounts for under half, and the cause of the remainder is not known. V, J and clone size were drawn from that table, and D and trimming were deduced from the DNA. Present in this sample are 1.5 million to 2.5 million clones, 85% to 95% of which were seen just once. The ten largest make up less than 1.5% of the sample.

Comments on this clone: No antigen is known for it. There are no base qualities to consult, and no much larger clone falls within one base.

The chain couples TRBV11-1 to TRBJ2-5, and TRBD2 aligns with 16 junction nucleotides. The origin of this receptor is a man between 18 and 29 years old in good health. Sequencing input: naive CD8+ T cells sorted from blood. In the paper's terms, the cell subset or site label means: CD45RA+CCR7+. The bases read TGTGCCAGCAGCTCTCCGGGACTAGCGGGGGGGGAAGAGACCCAGTACTTC. Its translation is CASSSPGLAGGEETQYF.